This is a list of T cell receptor beta chains from one sample in a study of tumor-infiltrating lymphocytes in primary liver carcinoma. Each CDR3 protein gets one entry after TCRdb re-called the multiplex PCR reads with MiXCR. This table has 95,000 to 100,000 distinct CDR3 sequences, about 63% appearing once. The sequencing sample was made of liver tumor tissue from sampling region 2. Receptor source: a woman aged 55-69 years with primary liver carcinoma and hepatitis B virus infection. CDR3s include the opening cysteine and the closing phenylalanine or tryptophan. D genes are given only for firm matches. Rows may omit the clone size; those that give it use once, few, many or a size class.

j_call	clone_size	v_call	d_call	cdr3_aa	cdr3_nt
TRBJ2-5	.	TRBV6-2/TRBV6-3	.	CASSYSVGTETQYF	TGTGCCAGCAGTTACTCGGTTGGGACAGAGACCCAGTACTTC
TRBJ2-7	.	TRBV5-1	.	CASSLGTGAHEQYF	TGCGCCAGCAGCTTAGGGACGGGGGCCCACGAGCAGTACTTC
TRBJ2-7	.	TRBV6-5	.	CASNGPRGQEQYF	TGTGCCAGCAACGGTCCCAGGGGCCAGGAACAGTACTTC
TRBJ2-7	few	TRBV5-1	TRBD2	CASTRLAGTYEQYF	TGCGCCAGCACCCGACTAGCGGGAACCTACGAGCAGTACTTC
TRBJ2-3	.	TRBV6-6	.	CASSYELGIGVNTDTQYF	TGTGCCAGCAGTTACGAGTTAGGCATCGGCGTTAACACAGATACGCAGTATTTT
TRBJ2-3	many	TRBV28	TRBD1	CASSTPGQGADTQYF	TGTGCCAGCAGCACCCCGGGACAGGGGGCAGATACGCAGTATTTT
TRBJ2-3	.	TRBV29-1	.	CSVADRRGVYF	TGCAGCGTGGCGGACAGGAGGGGAGTGTATTTT
TRBJ2-3	.	TRBV7-2	.	CASSLRAGSTDTQYF	TGTGCCAGTAGCTTACGGGCGGGCAGCACAGATACGCAGTATTTT
TRBJ2-3	.	TRBV5-4	.	CAGSTLAVDTQYF	TGTGCCGGCAGCACCCTGGCCGTCGATACGCAGTATTTT
TRBJ2-3	.	TRBV5-6	.	CASSRTGTGQTQHYF	TGTGCCAGCAGTCGAACCGGGACTGGCCAGACACAGCATTATTTT
TRBJ2-2	few	TRBV5-4	TRBD2	CASSIGTSGNTGELLF	TGTGCTAGCAGCATCGGGACTAGCGGGAACACCGGGGAGCTGCTTTTT
TRBJ2-1	.	TRBV7-8	TRBD2	CVSSFVGTSGSNEQFF	TGTGTCAGCAGCTTCGTTGGGACTAGCGGGAGTAATGAGCAGTTCTTC
TRBJ2-5	.	TRBV10-3	.	CAFNESAAQETQYF	TGTGCCTTCAATGAGTCGGCAGCCCAAGAGACCCAGTACTTC
TRBJ1-1	many	TRBV10-1	.	CASSAGHMNTEAFF	TGCGCCAGCAGTGCGGGACACATGAACACTGAAGCTTTCTTT
TRBJ2-3	many	TRBV28	TRBD2	CASSFPPSGTPDTQYF	TGTGCCAGCAGTTTTCCTCCTAGCGGGACTCCAGATACGCAGTATTTT
TRBJ2-4	.	TRBV11-2	.	CTSSVGGNRNEQYF	TGTACCAGCAGCGTAGGTGGGAACCGCAATGAGCAGTACTTC
TRBJ1-6	.	TRBV24-1	.	CATRDLRGPNSPLHF	TGTGCCACCCGTGACCTTCGAGGGCCTAATTCACCCCTCCATTTT
TRBJ2-2	.	TRBV28	.	CASSSDGGGTGELFF	TGTGCCAGCAGTTCGGACGGGGGAGGCACCGGGGAACTGTTTTTT
TRBJ2-4	.	TRBV7-8	TRBD2	CASSLLGGRAKNIQYF	TGTGCCAGCAGCTTATTGGGCGGGAGGGCCAAGAACATTCAGTATTTC
TRBJ2-7	.	TRBV11-3	TRBD2	CASSLEASGRHLRATYKQHF	TGTGCCAGCAGCTTAGAAGCTAGCGGGAGACATCTTCGGGCAACCTACAAGCAGCACTTC
TRBJ2-1	many	TRBV28	.	CASTPGSRYHPNEQFF	TGTGCCAGCACCCCCGGTTCCCGTTATCACCCCAATGAGCAGTTCTTC
TRBJ2-3	many	TRBV5-6	TRBD1	CASSWDRGTDTQYF	TGTGCCAGCAGCTGGGACAGGGGTACAGATACGCAGTATTTT
TRBJ1-5	once	TRBV10-3	TRBD1	CAISESGQSNQPQHF	TGTGCTATCAGTGAGTCGGGACAGAGCAATCAGCCCCAGCATTTT
TRBJ1-3	many	TRBV6-1	TRBD1	CASRRAGTGGLLYF	TGTGCCAGCAGAAGAGCCGGGACAGGGGGATTGCTATATTTT
TRBJ2-1	.	TRBV11-3	.	CASSLGFSGLYYNEQFF	TGTGCCAGCAGCTTAGGGTTCAGCGGACTTTACTACAATGAGCAGTTCTTC
TRBJ2-7	.	TRBV29-1	.	CSVWCSSYEQYF	TGCAGCGTTTGGTGTAGCTCCTACGAGCAGTATTTC
TRBJ1-5	many	TRBV28	.	CASRRGRSNQPQHF	TGTGCCAGCAGAAGGGGACGTAGCAATCAGCCCCAGCATTTT
TRBJ2-4	once	TRBV25-1	.	CASSSVTGLAKNIQYF	TGTGCCAGCAGTTCCGTAACAGGGCTAGCCAAAAACATTCAGTACTTC